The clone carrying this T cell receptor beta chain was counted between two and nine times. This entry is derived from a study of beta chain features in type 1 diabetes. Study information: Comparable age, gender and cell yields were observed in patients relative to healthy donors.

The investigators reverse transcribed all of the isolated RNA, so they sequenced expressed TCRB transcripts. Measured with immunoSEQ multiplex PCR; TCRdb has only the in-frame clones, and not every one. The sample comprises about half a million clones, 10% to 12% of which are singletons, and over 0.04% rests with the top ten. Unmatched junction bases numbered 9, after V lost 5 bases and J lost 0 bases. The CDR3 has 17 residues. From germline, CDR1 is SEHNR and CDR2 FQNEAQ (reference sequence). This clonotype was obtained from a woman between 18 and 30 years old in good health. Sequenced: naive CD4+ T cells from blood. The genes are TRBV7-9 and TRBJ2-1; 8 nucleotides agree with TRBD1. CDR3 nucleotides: TGTGCCAGCAGCCAGAGACAGGGGCCTTCCTCCTACAATGAGCAGTTCTTC. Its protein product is CASSQRQGPSSYNEQFF.